These 29 T cell receptor beta chains were sequenced from one sample in a study of cytomegalovirus exposure and HLA in healthy donors. It was with 60 Vbeta and 13 Jbeta primers that the PCR ran. TCRdb's copy holds only in-frame clones and misses some; the assay was immunoSEQ multiplex PCR. The data contain around 150,000 clones, over 65% of them singletons. The sample consisted of PBMCs. The receptors shown here come from a man younger than 35 in good health and CMV-seropositive.

V gene TRBV5-1 combines with J gene TRBJ2-6, with a possible D match to TRBD2 (5 bases). The CDR3 runs to 15 residues. From germline, CDR1 is SGHRS and CDR2 YFSETQ. V was shortened by 6 bases and J by 1 base, with 11 bases between the two germline ends. The CDR3 spells CASTLDWSGANVLTF. CDR3 DNA: TGCGCCAGCACCCTGGACTGGTCTGGGGCCAACGTCCTGACTTTC. Based on the CDR3 plus reference TRBV5-1 and TRBJ2-6, the full variable domain is KAGVTQTPRYLIKTRGQQVTLSCSPISGHRSVSWYQQTPGQGLQFLFEYFSETQRNKGNFPGRFSGRQFSNSRSEMNVSTLELGDSALYLCASTLDWSGANVLTFGAGSRLTVL.

This clone showed up just a few times. V usage is TRBV2 and J usage is TRBJ2-1; 14 nucleotides match TRBD2. V was clipped by 5 bases and J by 9 bases; unmatched bases: 3. CDR1 and CDR2 (germline): SNHLY, FYNNEI. The CDR3 consists of 14 residues. The CDR3 loop reads CASSRLAGGFEQFF. The CDR3 DNA sequence: TGTGCCAGCAGTCGACTAGCGGGGGGGTTTGAGCAGTTCTTC.

This chain joins TRBV10-3 and TRBJ2-1; 14 positions agree with TRBD2. J was trimmed by 7 bases and V by 1 base; bases with no gene match: 15. The germline V gene encodes CDR1 ENHRY and CDR2 SYGVKD. The CDR3 sequence is 20 residues long. CDR3 coding DNA: TGTGCCATCAGTGAGTTACCGGGACTAGCGGGAGAGGAGGACAGGAATGAGCAGTTCTTC. This gives the protein CAISELPGLAGEEDRNEQFF.

This clone was observed a handful of times. This chain connects TRBV28 to TRBJ1-1; D gene unclear. Deletions cut 7 bases from V and 0 bases from J, with 9 bases between. From germline, CDR1 is MDHEN and CDR2 SYDVKM. This CDR3 spans 13 amino acids. In DNA, the CDR3 is TGTGCCAGCAAAATCCAGGTGAACACTGAAGCTTTCTTT. Amino acids: CASKIQVNTEAFF.

The chain employs TRBV10-3 and TRBJ1-3; no clear D. This CDR3 has 16 amino acids. V was shortened by 6 bases and J by 0 bases, with 15 bases between the two germline ends. In germline, CDR1 is ENHRY, CDR2 SYGVKD. CDR3 protein: CAISRGLANSGNTIYF. CDR3 in DNA: TGTGCCATCAGCCGCGGGCTCGCGAACTCTGGAAACACCATATATTTT.

The rearrangement uses TRBV7-2 and TRBJ1-5; D gene unclear. Germline CDR1 is SGHTA and CDR2 is FQGNSA. The CDR3 is 15 amino acids. The ends were cut back, 5 bases at V and 6 bases at J, with 17 bases in the middle. CDR3 DNA sequence: TGTGCCAGCAGCCCAAATCCGGTAATCGGTCAGCCCCAGCATTTT. The encoded protein is CASSPNPVIGQPQHF. Looking up the rest from reference TRBV7-2 and TRBJ1-5 gives the full variable domain: GAGVSQSPSNKVTEKGKDVELRCDPISGHTALYWYRQSLGQGLEFLIYFQGNSAPDKSGLPSDRFSAERTGGSVSTLTIQRTQQEDSAVYLCASSPNPVIGQPQHFGDGTRLSIL.

This clone was observed a handful of times. The V gene is TRBV18, the J gene TRBJ2-2; D is possibly TRBD1 (5 bases). V lost 4 bases, J lost 3 bases, and 12 bases lay in between. The germline gives CDR1 KGHSH, CDR2 LQKENI. This CDR3 comprises 15 residues. The CDR3 nucleotides read TGTGCCAGCTCACTGGACAAGCCCGACACCGGGGAGCTGTTTTTT. It specifies CASSLDKPDTGELFF.

The V gene is TRBV7-2, the J gene TRBJ1-1; maybe TRBD1 (5 bases). Germline assignment: CDR1 SGHTA and CDR2 FQGNSA. V was shortened by 1 base and J by 0 bases, with 12 bases between the two germline ends. The CDR3 consists of 16 residues. The CDR3 loop is CASSLGGAEMNTEAFF. CDR3 DNA: TGTGCCAGCAGCTTAGGTGGGGCGGAAATGAACACTGAAGCTTTCTTT. Complete variable domain (other parts from reference TRBV7-2 and TRBJ1-1): GAGVSQSPSNKVTEKGKDVELRCDPISGHTALYWYRQSLGQGLEFLIYFQGNSAPDKSGLPSDRFSAERTGGSVSTLTIQRTQQEDSAVYLCASSLGGAEMNTEAFFGQGTRLTVV.

This clone was observed a handful of times. V is TRBV7-9 and J is TRBJ2-6, with a weak D call TRBD1 (6 bases). V lost 6 bases to trimming and J lost 3 bases, with 9 bases between them. CDR3 length equals 14 residues. Germline CDR1 SEHNR, CDR2 FQNEAQ (reference sequence). In DNA, the CDR3 is TGTGCCAGCAGTACAGGGTTTGGGGCCAACGTCCTGACTTTC. Translation gives CASSTGFGANVLTF.

V usage is TRBV7-2 and J usage is TRBJ2-1; 11 bases fit TRBD2. The CDR3 has 16 residues. Germline V gene sequence: CDR1 SGHTA, CDR2 FQGNSA. The J segment lost 4 bases and the V segment lost 2 bases, leaving 4 bases of the junction unmatched. The CDR3 DNA follows: TGTGCCAGCAGCTTAATGACTAGCGGGGAATACAATGAGCAGTTCTTC. It codes for CASSLMTSGEYNEQFF.

The chain has TRBV28 and TRBJ2-5; 7 bases fit TRBD2. The CDR3 spans 16 residues. Germline CDR1 reads MDHEN; CDR2 reads SYDVKM. V lost 6 bases, J lost 1 base, and 11 bases stayed unmatched. CDR3 in amino acids: CASREWGEGLQETQYF. The DNA for the CDR3 is TGTGCCAGCAGGGAGTGGGGGGAGGGACTCCAAGAGACCCAGTACTTC.

The chain couples TRBV15 to TRBJ2-3, with TRBD2 identical over 8 bases. V was clipped by 1 base and J by 5 bases; unmatched bases: 5. CDR1 LNHNV and CDR2 YYDKDF come from the germline V gene (reference sequence). This CDR3 region has 15 residues. The CDR3 region is CATSRVRGGQDTQYF. In DNA, the CDR3 is TGTGCCACCAGCAGAGTACGGGGGGGCCAAGATACGCAGTATTTT.

V usage is TRBV30 and J usage is TRBJ1-5; D is unclear. The germline CDR1 and CDR2 sequences are GTSNPN and SVGIG (reference sequence). The CDR3 has 16 amino acids. Deletions cut 0 bases from V and 0 bases from J, with 12 bases between. The CDR3 DNA sequence: TGTGCCTGGAGTGTACTTCAACCTGATAGCAATCAGCCCCAGCATTTT. This gives the protein CAWSVLQPDSNQPQHF.

This clone came up a few times. The chain uses TRBV30 and TRBJ2-2; 7 positions match TRBD2. The germline gives CDR1 GTSNPN, CDR2 SVGIG (reference sequence). The CDR3 contains 15 residues. V was clipped by 0 bases and J by 0 bases; unmatched bases: 1. The DNA for the CDR3 is TGTGCCTGGAGTGTTGGACTAGCGAACACCGGGGAGCTGTTTTTT. Translating gives CAWSVGLANTGELFF. Full variable domain (rest looked up from reference TRBV30 and TRBJ2-2): SQTIHQWPATLVQPVGSPLSLECTVEGTSNPNLYWYRQAAGRGLQLLFYSVGIGQISSEVPQNLSASRPQDRQFILSSKKLLLSDSGFYLCAWSVGLANTGELFFGEGSRLTVL.

This clone was counted between two and nine times. The chain recombines TRBV25-1 with TRBJ2-1; a weak D match, TRBD2 (5 bases). Germline CDR1 MGHDK, CDR2 SYGVNS. Deletions cut 4 bases from V and 5 bases from J, with 18 bases between. CDR3 length: 16 amino acids. The CDR3 DNA reads as TGTGCCAGCAGTGCCCTGGCGGGCGCTGAGGACAATGAGCAGTTCTTC. Amino acids: CASSALAGAEDNEQFF.

The chain combines TRBV25-1 with TRBJ2-1; 9 nucleotides agree with TRBD2. The CDR3 contains 17 residues. Germline trimming cut 1 base from V and 3 bases from J; bases unmatched to any gene: 7. CDR1 is MGHDK, CDR2 SYGVNS, per germline. The CDR3 here is CASSESGLAGVYNEQFF. The CDR3 DNA reads as TGTGCCAGCAGTGAATCAGGTTTAGCGGGGGTCTACAATGAGCAGTTCTTC.

A remark on this clone: Within the sample, other DNA sequences also encode this same CDR3. V usage is TRBV5-1 and J usage is TRBJ1-1; tentatively, D is TRBD1 (5 bases). The CDR3 covers 13 residues. Trimming removed 0 bases from V and 4 bases from J, with 7 bases in between. Germline V gene sequence: CDR1 SGHRS, CDR2 YFSETQ. CDR3 sequence: CASSLGQSTEAFF. The CDR3 DNA reads as TGCGCCAGCAGCTTGGGACAGAGCACTGAAGCTTTCTTT. The full variable domain, its missing parts supplied by reference TRBV5-1 and TRBJ1-1, is KAGVTQTPRYLIKTRGQQVTLSCSPISGHRSVSWYQQTPGQGLQFLFEYFSETQRNKGNFPGRFSGRQFSNSRSEMNVSTLELGDSALYLCASSLGQSTEAFFGQGTRLTVV.

The chain is built from TRBV7-2 and TRBJ1-2; the D gene is possibly TRBD1 (6 bases). The CDR3 is 13 amino acids. Germline V gene lookup returns CDR1 SGHTA and CDR2 FQGNSA. V was cut by 1 base and J by 6 bases, with 9 bases left in between. The CDR3 DNA reads as TGTGCCAGCAGCTTAGGAGGGGGGGATGGCTACACCTTC. This translates into CASSLGGGDGYTF.

This chain joins TRBV9 and TRBJ1-5, with a tentative D call TRBD1 (5 bases). The germline CDR1 and CDR2 sequences are SGDLS and YYNGEE. Trimming removed 0 bases at V and 5 bases at J, with 12 bases between. This CDR3 is 15 amino acids long. The CDR3 loop is CASSVDGTRDQPQHF. The CDR3 nucleotides are TGTGCCAGCAGCGTAGATGGGACTAGGGATCAGCCCCAGCATTTT.

This clone has just a few counts. This chain links TRBV7-9 with TRBJ2-5; D may be TRBD1 (5 bases). In germline, CDR1 is SEHNR, CDR2 FQNEAQ (reference sequence). The V end was cut by 1 base, the J end by 4 bases, with 13 bases between. The CDR3 consists of 15 residues. The CDR3 DNA sequence: TGTGCCAGCAGCTTAGATTCAGGGATCCGAGAGACCCAGTACTTC. This gives the protein CASSLDSGIRETQYF. Together with reference TRBV7-9 and TRBJ2-5, the CDR3 gives the full variable domain: DTGVSQNPRHKITKRGQNVTFRCDPISEHNRLYWYRQTLGQGPEFLTYFQNEAQLEKSRLLSDRFSAERPKGSFSTLEIQRTEQGDSAMYLCASSLDSGIRETQYFGPGTRLLVL.

This chain links TRBV10-1 with TRBJ2-3; a weak D match, TRBD2 (6 bases). The V and J ends lost 3 bases and 3 bases respectively, with 7 bases between them. Germline V gene sequence: CDR1 WNHNN, CDR2 SYGVQD (reference sequence). The CDR3 totals 13 residues. For the CDR3, the DNA is TGCGCCAGCAGTGATGCGGGAACAGATACGCAGTATTTT. This encodes CASSDAGTDTQYF.

The rearrangement uses TRBV11-1 and TRBJ2-1, with TRBD2 identical over 8 bases. Looked up from germline, CDR1 is SGHAT and CDR2 is FQDESV (reference sequence). After removal of 6 bases from V and 5 bases from J, the junction contained 15 bases not matched to a gene. The CDR3 runs to 17 residues. The CDR3 spells CASRRRRAGGANNEQFF. The CDR3 DNA is TGTGCCAGCAGACGTCGACGCGCGGGAGGCGCTAACAATGAGCAGTTCTTC.

This chain connects TRBV6-1 to TRBJ1-2; 8 positions match TRBD1. CDR3 size: 15 residues. Germline V gives CDR1 MNHNS, CDR2 SASEGT. The J segment lost 0 bases and the V segment lost 2 bases, leaving 2 bases of the junction unmatched. The CDR3 protein is CASSERDRTNYGYTF. For the CDR3, the DNA is TGTGCCAGCAGTGAAAGGGACAGGACTAACTATGGCTACACCTTC.

This clone was counted only a few times. This chain's CDR3 is CASSEGPGGYTF. CDR3 in DNA: TGTGCCAGCAGCGAGGGGCCAGGAGGCTACACCTTC. This sequence joins TRBV9 and TRBJ1-2; maybe TRBD1 (5 bases). The germline gives CDR1 SGDLS, CDR2 YYNGEE. Trimming stripped 3 bases from V and 8 bases from J, with 11 bases between. The length of the CDR3 is 12 residues. Filled out from reference TRBV9 and TRBJ1-2, the complete variable domain reads DSGVTQTPKHLITATGQRVTLRCSPRSGDLSVYWYQQSLDQGLQFLIQYYNGEERAKGNILERFSAQQFPDLHSELNLSSLELGDSALYFCASSEGPGGYTFGSGTRLTVV.

This chain connects TRBV7-9 to TRBJ2-1; 12 nucleotides agree with TRBD1. After removal of 2 bases from V and 10 bases from J, the junction contained 9 bases not matched to a gene. Germline assignment: CDR1 SEHNR and CDR2 FQNEAQ (reference sequence). The CDR3 runs to 16 residues. CDR3 sequence (DNA): TGTGCCAGCAGCTTAAAAGCGGGGACAGGGGGCGAGGAGCAGTTCTTC. It codes for CASSLKAGTGGEEQFF.

V gene TRBV4-1 combines with J gene TRBJ1-5, with a possible D match to TRBD1 (5 bases). V lost 5 bases to trimming and J lost 2 bases, with 16 bases between them. This CDR3 contains 16 residues. CDR1 is MGHRA, CDR2 YSYEKL, per germline. This CDR3 is CASSIGLQDGNQPQHF. The CDR3 DNA reads TGCGCCAGCAGCATCGGCTTACAGGACGGCAATCAGCCCCAGCATTTT.

The chain links TRBV2 to TRBJ2-2; 7 nucleotides agree with TRBD1. J gave up 7 bases and V 6 bases, and 14 bases lay outside the gene matches. CDR1 and CDR2 from the germline V gene are SNHLY and FYNNEI. This CDR3 is built from 16 residues. Here the CDR3 DNA reads TGTGCCAGCAGCCTGACAGGGATGGGTTTGGGCGGGGAGCTGTTTTTT. Protein: CASSLTGMGLGGELFF.

This sequence joins TRBV7-3 and TRBJ2-3; 10 nucleotides agree with TRBD2. Germline loops: CDR1 SGHTA, CDR2 FQGTGA. J gave up 1 base and V 5 bases, and 6 bases lay outside the gene matches. This CDR3 comprises 16 residues. DNA for the CDR3: TGTGCCAGCAGCCAGACCGGGACTAGCGGCACAGATACGCAGTATTTT. It codes for CASSQTGTSGTDTQYF.

The gene calls are TRBV7-9 and TRBJ2-3; TRBD1 matches at 7 bases. The germline CDR1 and CDR2 sequences are SEHNR and FQNEAQ (reference sequence). CDR3 length: 15 residues. Unmatched junction bases numbered 2, after V lost 1 base and J lost 1 base. The CDR3 bases are TGTGCCAGCAGCTTAGGACAGGGTGGCACAGATACGCAGTATTTT. Amino acid sequence: CASSLGQGGTDTQYF.